Below, 20 T cell receptor beta chains from the same sample are listed, as sequenced in a study of blood T cell repertoires in COVID-19. Sequenced by immunoSEQ multiplex PCR; TCRdb stores in-frame clones only, minus some. The sample carries around 190,000 clones, around nine tenths recorded once. Sequencing was performed on peripheral blood. The receptors were gathered from a man aged 50-59 years with COVID-19, enrolled during active disease.

The chain combines TRBV7-8 with TRBJ2-3, with 11 positions matching TRBD2. J lost 5 bases, V lost 2 bases, and 6 bases had no gene match. This CDR3 is 16 amino acids long. Germline V gene sequence: CDR1 SGHVS, CDR2 FQNEAQ. The CDR3 is CASSLIAGGPGDTQYF. For the CDR3, the DNA is TGTGCCAGCAGCTTAATAGCGGGGGGGCCGGGAGATACGCAGTATTTT.

V is TRBV12-5 and J is TRBJ2-1, with TRBD2 as a possible D gene (7 bases). The CDR3 spans 15 residues. Trimming left V 2 bases short and J 10 bases short, with 18 bases between. The germline V gene has CDR1 LGHNT and CDR2 FRNRAP. This CDR3 reads CASGLFIGGPPEQFF. DNA of the CDR3: TGTGCTAGTGGTTTGTTCATCGGGGGGCCCCCCGAGCAGTTCTTC. The variable domain in full, with the rest retrieved from reference TRBV12-5 and TRBJ2-1, is DARVTQTPRHKVTEMGQEVTMRCQPILGHNTVFWYRQTMMQGLELLAYFRNRAPLDDSGMPKDRFSAEMPDATLATLKIQPSEPRDSAVYFCASGLFIGGPPEQFFGPGTRLTVL.

The J gene is TRBJ2-1, the V gene TRBV2; 12 bases line up with TRBD2. V shed 5 bases and J 7 bases; nucleotides not matched to a gene: 6. The CDR3 has 15 residues. Germline V lookup: CDR1 SNHLY, CDR2 FYNNEI. CDR3 sequence: CASSSTSGSSNEQFF. CDR3 DNA sequence: TGTGCCAGCAGTTCGACTAGCGGGAGTTCAAATGAGCAGTTCTTC.

This clone was observed a single time. This rearrangement joins TRBV4-3 to TRBJ1-2; weak D call: TRBD1 (5 bases). The V gene's germline CDR1 is LGHNA and CDR2 YSLEER. This CDR3 comprises 17 residues. V gave up 4 bases and J gave up 1 base, with 19 bases separating them. DNA of the CDR3: TGCGCCAGCAGCCCTCCGGATGGCAGGGCGAATAACTATGGCTACACCTTC. Translating gives CASSPPDGRANNYGYTF.

This chain uses TRBV15 with TRBJ1-4, with 7 positions matching TRBD1. The length of the CDR3 is 15 residues. The trim removed 1 base at V and 4 bases at J, leaving 3 bases unmatched. Germline V gene data show CDR1 as LNHNV and CDR2 as YYDKDF (reference sequence). CDR3 in amino acids: CATSRGQGGNEKLFF. The CDR3 DNA sequence: TGTGCCACCAGCAGAGGACAGGGCGGTAATGAAAAACTGTTTTTT. Based on the CDR3 plus reference TRBV15 and TRBJ1-4, the full variable domain is DAMVIQNPRYQVTQFGKPVTLSCSQTLNHNVMYWYQQKSSQAPKLLFHYYDKDFNNEADTPDNFQSRRPNTSFCFLDIRSPGLGDTAMYLCATSRGQGGNEKLFFGSGTQLSVL.

This chain uses TRBV9 with TRBJ2-3, with 9 bases identical to TRBD1. The V and J ends lost 3 bases and 4 bases, in that order; junction bases with no gene match: 6. Per the germline V gene, CDR1 is SGDLS and CDR2 is YYNGEE. CDR3 length: 15 amino acids. Here the CDR3 reads CASSEDRGSADTQYF. The CDR3 region has the DNA TGTGCCAGCAGCGAGGACAGGGGTTCGGCAGATACGCAGTATTTT. The full variable domain, its missing parts supplied by reference TRBV9 and TRBJ2-3, is DSGVTQTPKHLITATGQRVTLRCSPRSGDLSVYWYQQSLDQGLQFLIQYYNGEERAKGNILERFSAQQFPDLHSELNLSSLELGDSALYFCASSEDRGSADTQYFGPGTRLTVL.

The J gene is TRBJ2-1, the V gene TRBV7-5; TRBD2, the D gene given by the table, was not confirmed from the DNA. TRBV7-5 is deemed a pseudogene. This CDR3 is built from 16 residues. The CDR3 nucleotides read TGTGCCAGAAATCTAATGGAGCTTTTCTCCTACAATGAGCAGTTCTTC. Translated, it gives CARNLMELFSYNEQFF.

The V and J genes are TRBV15 and TRBJ2-3, with TRBD2 identical over 10 bases. Per germline, CDR1 LNHNV and CDR2 YYDKDF (reference sequence). The CDR3 is made up of 17 amino acids. The V and J ends lost 1 base and 4 bases, in that order; junction bases with no gene match: 8. CDR3 region: CATSRGGTSEWADTQYF. The DNA for the CDR3 is TGTGCCACCAGCAGAGGCGGGACTAGCGAATGGGCAGATACGCAGTATTTT.

This clone was picked up one time. The V gene is TRBV5-1, the J gene TRBJ2-5, with no clear D. Germline V CDR1 and CDR2: SGHRS, YFSETQ. The CDR3 length is 16 residues. V was clipped by 0 bases and J by 5 bases, with 17 bases between them. The CDR3 DNA is TGCGCCAGCAGCTTGGTTCCGACAATACGTGGGGAGACCCAGTACTTC. The encoded protein is CASSLVPTIRGETQYF.

CDR3 sequence: CASSRADRGDTQYF. For the CDR3, the DNA is TGTGCCAGCAGTCGGGCCGACCGCGGGGATACGCAGTATTTT. V usage is TRBV3-1 (or the pseudogene TRBV3-2) and J usage is TRBJ2-3, with D maybe TRBD2 (5 bases). Trimming pared 6 bases from V and 6 bases from J, leaving 16 bases between. Germline CDR1 LGHDT, CDR2 YNNKEL (reference sequence). The CDR3 is made up of 14 amino acids.

V gene TRBV5-1 combines with J gene TRBJ1-1, with 9 bases matching TRBD1. The J segment lost 6 bases and the V segment lost 4 bases, leaving 13 bases of the junction unmatched. The CDR3 runs to 16 residues. CDR1 is SGHRS and CDR2 is YFSETQ in the germline V gene. In DNA, the CDR3 is TGCGCCAGCAGCCTGGAGGGGACAGGGTATAATTCTGAAGCTTTCTTT. This encodes CASSLEGTGYNSEAFF.

A few counts support this clone. The CDR3 region is CASSLRPRGDADTQYF. The CDR3 DNA reads TGTGCCAGCAGCTTAAGGCCCAGGGGGGATGCAGATACGCAGTATTTT. This chain links TRBV7-3 with TRBJ2-3; tentative D call: TRBD1 (7 bases). V was cut by 1 base and J by 4 bases, with 15 bases left in between. There are 16 residues in the CDR3. Per the germline V gene, CDR1 is SGHTA and CDR2 is FQGTGA.

The CDR3 spells CASSIYGRKYSPLHF. The DNA for the CDR3 is TGTGCCAGTAGTATTTACGGCAGGAAATATTCACCCCTCCACTTT. This chain links TRBV19 with TRBJ1-6; D is undetermined. This CDR3 region has 15 residues. Germline V gives CDR1 LNHDA, CDR2 SQIVND (reference sequence). Deletions cut 3 bases from V and 8 bases from J, with 14 bases between.

The CDR3 sequence is CASSLAQGASYEQYF. Written as DNA, the CDR3 is TGTGCCAGCAGCTTAGCACAGGGGGCGTCCTACGAGCAGTACTTC. The chain recombines TRBV7-9 with TRBJ2-7, with 9 bases identical to TRBD1. The germline CDR1 and CDR2 sequences are SEHNR and FQNEAQ (reference sequence). V shed 0 bases, J shed 1 base, and the junction held 1 base outside the gene matches. This CDR3 spans 15 amino acids.

V usage is TRBV7-3 and J usage is TRBJ1-6; tentative D call: TRBD1 (6 bases). Trimming removed 2 bases at V and 6 bases at J, with 11 bases between. The CDR3 has 15 amino acids. Germline lookup yields CDR1 SGHTA and CDR2 FQGTGA. CDR3 loop: CASSLEGGLNSPLHF. The CDR3 nucleotides are TGTGCCAGCAGCTTAGAGGGGGGGCTTAATTCACCCCTCCACTTT.

V usage is TRBV20-1 and J usage is TRBJ2-5, with 14 bases aligning to TRBD2. Looked up from germline, CDR1 is DFQATT and CDR2 is SNEGSKA (reference sequence). V lost 3 bases to trimming and J lost 5 bases; unmatched junction nucleotides: 17. The CDR3 has 19 amino acids. As DNA, the CDR3 is TGCAGTGCTAGTCTCATAACCGGGACTAGCGGGAGACTGGGGGAGACCCAGTACTTC. Protein: CSASLITGTSGRLGETQYF.

The V and J genes are TRBV11-2 and TRBJ2-7; TRBD2 aligns across 12 bases. V gave up 4 bases and J gave up 1 base; unmatched junction bases: 5. The CDR3 runs 16 residues. From germline, CDR1 is SGHAT and CDR2 FQNNGV. The CDR3 protein is CASSSTSGSRSYEQYF. CDR3 coding DNA: TGTGCCAGCAGCTCGACTAGCGGGAGTCGATCCTACGAGCAGTACTTC.

This chain links TRBV10-2 with TRBJ2-1; perhaps TRBD2 as D (5 bases). From germline, CDR1 is WSHSY and CDR2 SAAADI. V lost 4 bases to trimming and J lost 10 bases, with 11 bases between them. This CDR3 comprises 12 residues. The CDR3 coding sequence is TGCGCCAGCAGTGGCGCGGGCAGCGAGCAGTTCTTC. It is translated as CASSGAGSEQFF.

Remarks on this clone: Different DNA sequences within this sample yield the same CDR3. The V and J genes are TRBV5-6 and TRBJ2-1; 10 nucleotides line up with TRBD1. Germline V gene lookup returns CDR1 SGHDT and CDR2 YYEEEE. Trimming removed 0 bases from V and 5 bases from J; junction bases left unmatched: 2. CDR3 length: 15 residues. The CDR3 DNA reads TGTGCCAGCAGCTTGGGACAGGGGGCACACAATGAGCAGTTCTTC. Translation: CASSLGQGAHNEQFF.

J is TRBJ1-1 and V is TRBV12-3 or TRBV12-4; TRBD1 is a possible D gene (5 bases). V was cut by 5 bases and J by 11 bases, with 18 bases left in between. The CDR3 extends over 13 amino acids. In DNA, the CDR3 is TGTGCCAGCAGTGGGTTCGAGGGGACTGGTGCTTTCTTT. It encodes CASSGFEGTGAFF.